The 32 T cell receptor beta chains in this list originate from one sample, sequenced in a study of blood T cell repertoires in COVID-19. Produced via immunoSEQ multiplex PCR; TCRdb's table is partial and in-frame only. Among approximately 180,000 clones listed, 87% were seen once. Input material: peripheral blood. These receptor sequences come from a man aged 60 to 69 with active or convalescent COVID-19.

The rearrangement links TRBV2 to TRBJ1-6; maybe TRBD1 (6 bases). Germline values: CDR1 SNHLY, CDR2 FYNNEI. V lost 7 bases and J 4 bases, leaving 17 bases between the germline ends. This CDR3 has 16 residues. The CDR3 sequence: CASNGGTGRYNSPLHF. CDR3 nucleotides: TGTGCCAGCAATGGTGGCACAGGGCGTTATAATTCACCCCTCCACTTT. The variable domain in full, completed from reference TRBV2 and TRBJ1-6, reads EPEVTQTPSHQVTQMGQEVILRCVPISNHLYFYWYRQILGQKVEFLVSFYNNEISEKSEIFDDQFSVERPDGSNFTLKIRSTKLEDSAMYFCASNGGTGRYNSPLHFGNGTRLTVT.

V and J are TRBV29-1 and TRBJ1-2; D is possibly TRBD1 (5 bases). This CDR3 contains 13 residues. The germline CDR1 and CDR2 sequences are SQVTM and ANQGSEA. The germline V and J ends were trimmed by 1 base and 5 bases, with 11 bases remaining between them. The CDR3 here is CSVEGGVGYGYTF. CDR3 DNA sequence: TGCAGCGTTGAAGGGGGGGTAGGGTATGGCTACACCTTC.

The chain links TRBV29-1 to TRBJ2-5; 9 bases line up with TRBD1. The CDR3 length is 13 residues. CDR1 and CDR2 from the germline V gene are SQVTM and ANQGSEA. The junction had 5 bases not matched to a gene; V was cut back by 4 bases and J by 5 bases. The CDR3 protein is CSVATGGGETQYF. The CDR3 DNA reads TGCAGCGTTGCTACAGGGGGCGGTGAGACCCAGTACTTC.

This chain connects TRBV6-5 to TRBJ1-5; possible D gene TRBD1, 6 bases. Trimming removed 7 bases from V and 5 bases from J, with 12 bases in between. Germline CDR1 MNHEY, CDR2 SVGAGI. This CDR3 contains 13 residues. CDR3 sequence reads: CASTGTSDQPQHF. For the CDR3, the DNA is TGTGCCAGCACTGGGACATCTGATCAGCCCCAGCATTTT.

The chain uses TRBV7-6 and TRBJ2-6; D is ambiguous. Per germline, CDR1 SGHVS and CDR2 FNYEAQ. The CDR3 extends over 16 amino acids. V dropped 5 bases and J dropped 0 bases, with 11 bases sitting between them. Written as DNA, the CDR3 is TGTGCCAGCAGCCCTCTTAGGAGCTCTGGGGCCAACGTCCTGACTTTC. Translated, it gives CASSPLRSSGANVLTF.

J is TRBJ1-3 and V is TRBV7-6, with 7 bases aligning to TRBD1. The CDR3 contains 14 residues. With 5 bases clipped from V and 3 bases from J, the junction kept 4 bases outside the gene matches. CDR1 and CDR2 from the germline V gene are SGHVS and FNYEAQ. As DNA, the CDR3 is TGTGCCAGCAGCCCACAGGGGAGTGGAAACACCATATATTTT. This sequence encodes CASSPQGSGNTIYF. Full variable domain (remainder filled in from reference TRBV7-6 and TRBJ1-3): GAGVSQSPRYKVTKRGQDVALRCDPISGHVSLYWYRQALGQGPEFLTYFNYEAQQDKSGLPNDRFSAERPEGSISTLTIQRTEQRDSAMYRCASSPQGSGNTIYFGEGSWLTVV.

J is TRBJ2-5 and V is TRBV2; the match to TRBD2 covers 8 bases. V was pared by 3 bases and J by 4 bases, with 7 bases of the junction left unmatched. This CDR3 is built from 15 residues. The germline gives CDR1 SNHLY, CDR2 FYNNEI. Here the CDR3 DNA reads TGTGCCAGCAGTGATCTTGGACTAGCAATAGAGACCCAGTACTTC. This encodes CASSDLGLAIETQYF. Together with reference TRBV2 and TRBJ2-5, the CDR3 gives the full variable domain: EPEVTQTPSHQVTQMGQEVILRCVPISNHLYFYWYRQILGQKVEFLVSFYNNEISEKSEIFDDQFSVERPDGSNFTLKIRSTKLEDSAMYFCASSDLGLAIETQYFGPGTRLLVL.

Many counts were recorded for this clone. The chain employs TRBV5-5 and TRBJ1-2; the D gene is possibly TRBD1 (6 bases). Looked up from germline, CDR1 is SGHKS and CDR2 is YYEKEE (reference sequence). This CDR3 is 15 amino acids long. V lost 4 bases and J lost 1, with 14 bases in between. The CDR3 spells CASSVDRSNNYGYTF. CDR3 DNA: TGTGCCAGCAGCGTTGACAGGAGTAATAACTATGGCTACACCTTC.

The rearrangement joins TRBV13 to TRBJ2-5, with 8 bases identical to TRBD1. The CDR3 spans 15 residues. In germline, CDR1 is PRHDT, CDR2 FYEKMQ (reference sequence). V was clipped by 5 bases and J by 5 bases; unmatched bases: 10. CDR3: CASSPNAGGWETQYF. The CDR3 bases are TGTGCCAGCAGCCCAAATGCAGGGGGCTGGGAGACCCAGTACTTC.

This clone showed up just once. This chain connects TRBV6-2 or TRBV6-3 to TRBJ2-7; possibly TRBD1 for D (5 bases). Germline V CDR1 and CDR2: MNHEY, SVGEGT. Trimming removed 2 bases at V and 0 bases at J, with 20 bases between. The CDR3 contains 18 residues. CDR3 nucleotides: TGTGCCAGCAGTTACAGGAGACAGTCCTATACTGGCTCCTACGAGCAGTACTTC. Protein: CASSYRRQSYTGSYEQYF.

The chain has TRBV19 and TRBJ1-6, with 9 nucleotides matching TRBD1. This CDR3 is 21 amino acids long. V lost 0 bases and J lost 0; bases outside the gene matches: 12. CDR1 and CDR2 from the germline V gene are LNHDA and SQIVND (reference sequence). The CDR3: CASSIETRDRAWSSYNSPLHF. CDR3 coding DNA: TGTGCCAGTAGTATAGAAACCCGGGACAGGGCCTGGAGCTCCTATAATTCACCCCTCCACTTT. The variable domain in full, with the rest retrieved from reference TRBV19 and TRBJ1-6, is DGGITQSPKYLFRKEGQNVTLSCEQNLNHDAMYWYRQDPGQGLRLIYYSQIVNDFQKGDIAEGYSVSREKKESFPLTVTSAQKNPTAFYLCASSIETRDRAWSSYNSPLHFGNGTRLTVT.

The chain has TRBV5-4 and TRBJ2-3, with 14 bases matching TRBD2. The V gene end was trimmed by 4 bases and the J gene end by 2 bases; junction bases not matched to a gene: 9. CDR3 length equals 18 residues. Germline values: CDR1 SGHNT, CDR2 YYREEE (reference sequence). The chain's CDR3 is CASSPRLAGGLTTDTQYF. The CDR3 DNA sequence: TGTGCCAGCAGCCCTAGACTAGCGGGGGGGCTCACCACAGATACGCAGTATTTT.

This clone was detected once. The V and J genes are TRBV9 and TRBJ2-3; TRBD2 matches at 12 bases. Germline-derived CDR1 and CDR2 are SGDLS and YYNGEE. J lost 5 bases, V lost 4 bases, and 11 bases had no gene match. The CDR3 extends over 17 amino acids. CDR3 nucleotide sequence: TGTGCCAGCAGCTTGGGGCTAGCGGGGGGGTCGCGAGATACGCAGTATTTT. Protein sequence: CASSLGLAGGSRDTQYF.

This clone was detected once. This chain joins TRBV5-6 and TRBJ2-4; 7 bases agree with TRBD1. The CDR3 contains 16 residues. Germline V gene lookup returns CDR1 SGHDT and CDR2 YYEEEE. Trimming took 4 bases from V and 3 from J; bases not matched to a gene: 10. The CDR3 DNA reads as TGTGCCAGCAGCCGCGGACAGGTCGGGGTCAAAAACATTCAGTACTTC. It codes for CASSRGQVGVKNIQYF.

The CDR3, as DNA: TGCAGCGTGGGAGGTTTCGATCAGCCCCAGCATTTT. Encoded protein: CSVGGFDQPQHF. The chain uses TRBV29-1 and TRBJ1-5, with unresolved D. Germline V CDR1 and CDR2: SQVTM, ANQGSEA. The CDR3 is made up of 12 amino acids. The V gene lost 6 bases and the J gene lost 5 bases, with 11 bases spanning the gap. Together with reference TRBV29-1 and TRBJ1-5, the CDR3 gives the full variable domain: SAVISQKPSRDICQRGTSLTIQCQVDSQVTMMFWYRQQPGQSLTLIATANQGSEATYESGFVIDKFPISRPNLTFSTLTVSNMSPEDSSIYLCSVGGFDQPQHFGDGTRLSIL.

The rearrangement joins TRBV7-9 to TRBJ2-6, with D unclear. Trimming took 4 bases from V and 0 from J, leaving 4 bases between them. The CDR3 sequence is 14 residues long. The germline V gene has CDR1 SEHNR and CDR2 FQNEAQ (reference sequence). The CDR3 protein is CASSSISGANVLTF. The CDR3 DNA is TGTGCCAGCAGCTCCATCTCTGGGGCCAACGTCCTGACTTTC. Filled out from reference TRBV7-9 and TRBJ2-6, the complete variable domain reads DTGVSQNPRHKITKRGQNVTFRCDPISEHNRLYWYRQTLGQGPEFLTYFQNEAQLEKSRLLSDRFSAERPKGSFSTLEIQRTEQGDSAMYLCASSSISGANVLTFGAGSRLTVL.

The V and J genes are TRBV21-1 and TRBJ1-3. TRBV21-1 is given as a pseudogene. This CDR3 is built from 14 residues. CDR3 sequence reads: CASSLRGSGNTIYF. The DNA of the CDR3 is TGTGCCAGCAGCCTAAGAGGATCTGGAAACACCATATATTTT.

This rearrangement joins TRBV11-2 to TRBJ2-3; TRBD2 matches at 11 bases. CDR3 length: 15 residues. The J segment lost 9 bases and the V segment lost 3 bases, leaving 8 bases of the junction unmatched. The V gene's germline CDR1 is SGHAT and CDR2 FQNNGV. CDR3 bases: TGTGCCAGCAGCTTGTATAGCGGGGGGGCCGTGACGCAGTATTTT. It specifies CASSLYSGGAVTQYF.

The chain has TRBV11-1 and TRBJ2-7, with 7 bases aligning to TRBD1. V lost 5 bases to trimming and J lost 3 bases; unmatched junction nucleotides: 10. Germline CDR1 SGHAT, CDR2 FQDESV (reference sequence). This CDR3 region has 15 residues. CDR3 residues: CASSPQTGRGYEQYF. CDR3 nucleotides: TGTGCCAGCAGCCCCCAGACAGGGCGCGGCTACGAGCAGTACTTC.

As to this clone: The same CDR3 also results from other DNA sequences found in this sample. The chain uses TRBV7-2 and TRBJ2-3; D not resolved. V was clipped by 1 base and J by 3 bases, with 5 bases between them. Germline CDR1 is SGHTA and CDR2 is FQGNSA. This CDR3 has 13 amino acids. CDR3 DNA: TGTGCCAGCAGCTTAGAGAGGACAGATACGCAGTATTTT. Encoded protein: CASSLERTDTQYF.

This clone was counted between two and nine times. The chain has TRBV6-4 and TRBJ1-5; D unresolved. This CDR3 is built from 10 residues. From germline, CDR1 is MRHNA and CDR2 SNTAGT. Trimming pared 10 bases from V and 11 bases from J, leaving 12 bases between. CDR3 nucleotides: TGTGCCACCAACACGGGGACCCAGCATTTT. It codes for CATNTGTQHF.

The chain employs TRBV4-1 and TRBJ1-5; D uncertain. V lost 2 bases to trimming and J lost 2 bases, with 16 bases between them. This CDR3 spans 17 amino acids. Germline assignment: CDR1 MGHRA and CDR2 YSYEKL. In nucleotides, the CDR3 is TGCGCCAGCAGCCAAAGTATGCGGGAGAAGGGCAATCAGCCCCAGCATTTT. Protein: CASSQSMREKGNQPQHF.

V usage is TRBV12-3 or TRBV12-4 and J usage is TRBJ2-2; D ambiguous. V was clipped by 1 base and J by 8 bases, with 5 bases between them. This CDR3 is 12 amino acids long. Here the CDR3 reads CASSLVYGELFF. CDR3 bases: TGTGCCAGCAGTTTAGTTTATGGGGAGCTGTTTTTT.

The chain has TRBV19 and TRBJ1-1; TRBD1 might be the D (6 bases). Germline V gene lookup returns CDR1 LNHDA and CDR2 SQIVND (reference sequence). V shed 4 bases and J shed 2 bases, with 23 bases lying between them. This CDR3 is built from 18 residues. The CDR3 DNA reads TGTGCCAGTAGTACCCCAGGGACACTTCCTTCCTTTAACACTGAAGCTTTCTTT. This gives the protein CASSTPGTLPSFNTEAFF.

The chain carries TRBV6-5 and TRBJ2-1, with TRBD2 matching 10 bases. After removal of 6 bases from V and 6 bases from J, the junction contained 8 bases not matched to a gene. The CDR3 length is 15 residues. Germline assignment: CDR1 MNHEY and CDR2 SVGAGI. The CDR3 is CASSLERGGLNEQFF. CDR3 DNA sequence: TGTGCCAGCAGCTTAGAGCGGGGGGGCCTCAATGAGCAGTTCTTC.

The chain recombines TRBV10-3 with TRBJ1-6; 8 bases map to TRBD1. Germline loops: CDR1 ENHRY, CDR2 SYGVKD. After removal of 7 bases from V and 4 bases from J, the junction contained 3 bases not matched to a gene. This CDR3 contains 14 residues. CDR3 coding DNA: TGTGCCATCACACAGGGGGGGTATAATTCACCCCTCCACTTT. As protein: CAITQGGYNSPLHF.

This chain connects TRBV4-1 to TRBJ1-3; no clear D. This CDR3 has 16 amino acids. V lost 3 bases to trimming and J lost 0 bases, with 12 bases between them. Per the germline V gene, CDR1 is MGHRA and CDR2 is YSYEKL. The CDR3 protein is CASSQPGRGSGNTIYF. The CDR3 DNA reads TGCGCCAGCAGCCAGCCCGGACGGGGCTCTGGAAACACCATATATTTT.

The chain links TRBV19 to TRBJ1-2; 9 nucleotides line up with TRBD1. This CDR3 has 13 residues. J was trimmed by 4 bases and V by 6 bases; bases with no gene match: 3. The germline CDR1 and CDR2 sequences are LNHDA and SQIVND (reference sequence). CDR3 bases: TGTGCCAGTAGCCGGGACAGGGCCTATGGCTACACCTTC. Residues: CASSRDRAYGYTF.

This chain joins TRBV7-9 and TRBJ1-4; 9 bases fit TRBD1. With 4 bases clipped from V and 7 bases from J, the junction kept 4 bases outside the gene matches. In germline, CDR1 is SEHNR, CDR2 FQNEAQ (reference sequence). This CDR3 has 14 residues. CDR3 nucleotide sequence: TGTGCCAGCAGCTCGCCGGGACAGGGTGAAAAACTGTTTTTT. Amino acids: CASSSPGQGEKLFF.

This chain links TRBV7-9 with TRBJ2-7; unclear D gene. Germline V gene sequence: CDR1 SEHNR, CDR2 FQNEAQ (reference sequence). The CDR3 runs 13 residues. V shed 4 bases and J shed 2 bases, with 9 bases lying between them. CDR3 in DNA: TGTGCCAGCAGCTATGGGCCCCCCTACGAGCAGTACTTC. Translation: CASSYGPPYEQYF.

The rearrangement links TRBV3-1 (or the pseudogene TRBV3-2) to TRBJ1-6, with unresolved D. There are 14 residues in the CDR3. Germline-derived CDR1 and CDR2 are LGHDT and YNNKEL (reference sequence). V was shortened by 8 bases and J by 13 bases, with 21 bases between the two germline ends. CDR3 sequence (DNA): TGTGCCAGCTCAAATCTGTTAGCGGGTATCCCCCTCCACTTT. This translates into CASSNLLAGIPLHF.

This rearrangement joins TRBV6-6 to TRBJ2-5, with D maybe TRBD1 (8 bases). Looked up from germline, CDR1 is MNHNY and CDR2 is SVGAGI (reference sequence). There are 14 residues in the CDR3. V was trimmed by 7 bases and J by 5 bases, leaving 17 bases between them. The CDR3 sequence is CASNGQGGRETQYF. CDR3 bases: TGTGCCAGCAACGGACAGGGAGGGAGGGAGACCCAGTACTTC.